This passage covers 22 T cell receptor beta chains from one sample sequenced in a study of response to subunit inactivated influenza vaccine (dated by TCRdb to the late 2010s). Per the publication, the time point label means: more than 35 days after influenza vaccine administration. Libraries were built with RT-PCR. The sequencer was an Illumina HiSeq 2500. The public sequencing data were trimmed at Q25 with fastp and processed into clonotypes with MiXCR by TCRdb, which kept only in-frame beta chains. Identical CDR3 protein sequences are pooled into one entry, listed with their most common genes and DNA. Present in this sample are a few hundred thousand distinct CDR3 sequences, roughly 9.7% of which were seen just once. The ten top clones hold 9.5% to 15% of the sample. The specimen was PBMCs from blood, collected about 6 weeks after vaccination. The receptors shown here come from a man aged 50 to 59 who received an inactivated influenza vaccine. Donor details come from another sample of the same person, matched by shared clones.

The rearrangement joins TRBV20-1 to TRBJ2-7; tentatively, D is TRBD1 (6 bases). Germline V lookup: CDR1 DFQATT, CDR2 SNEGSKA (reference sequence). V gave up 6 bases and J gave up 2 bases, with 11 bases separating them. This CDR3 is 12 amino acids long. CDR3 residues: CSAEGDTYEQYF. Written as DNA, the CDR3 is TGCAGTGCCGAGGGGGATACCTACGAGCAGTACTTC.

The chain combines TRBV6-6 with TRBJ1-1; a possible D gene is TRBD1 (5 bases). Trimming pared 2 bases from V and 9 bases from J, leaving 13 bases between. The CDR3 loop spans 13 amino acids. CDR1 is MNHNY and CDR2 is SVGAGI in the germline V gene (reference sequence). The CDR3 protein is CASSYDGDSKAFF. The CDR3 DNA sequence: TGTGCCAGCAGTTACGACGGTGACAGTAAAGCTTTCTTT.

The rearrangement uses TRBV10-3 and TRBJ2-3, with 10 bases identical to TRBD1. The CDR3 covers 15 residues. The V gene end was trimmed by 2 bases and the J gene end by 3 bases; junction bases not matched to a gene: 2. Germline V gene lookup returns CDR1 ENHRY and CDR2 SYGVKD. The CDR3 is CAISERDRGTDTQYF. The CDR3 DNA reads TGTGCCATCAGTGAGAGGGACAGGGGAACAGATACGCAGTATTTT.

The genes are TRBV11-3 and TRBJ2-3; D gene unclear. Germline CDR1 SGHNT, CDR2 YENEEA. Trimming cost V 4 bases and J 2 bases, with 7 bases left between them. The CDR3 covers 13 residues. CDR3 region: CASSSFYTDTQYF. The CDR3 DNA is TGTGCCAGCAGCTCCTTTTACACAGATACGCAGTATTTT.

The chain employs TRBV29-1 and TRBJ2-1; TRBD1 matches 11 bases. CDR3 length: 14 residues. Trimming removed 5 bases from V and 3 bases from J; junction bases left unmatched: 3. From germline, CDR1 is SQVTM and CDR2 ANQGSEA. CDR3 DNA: TGCAGCGTTCCGGGACAGGGGGTCTACAATGAGCAGTTCTTC. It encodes CSVPGQGVYNEQFF.

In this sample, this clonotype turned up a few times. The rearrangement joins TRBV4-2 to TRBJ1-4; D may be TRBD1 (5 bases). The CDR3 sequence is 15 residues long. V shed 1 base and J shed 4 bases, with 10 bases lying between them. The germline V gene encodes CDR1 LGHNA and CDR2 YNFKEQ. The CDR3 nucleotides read TGTGCCAGCAGCCAAGCAACAGGACTTAATGAAAAACTGTTTTTT. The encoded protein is CASSQATGLNEKLFF.

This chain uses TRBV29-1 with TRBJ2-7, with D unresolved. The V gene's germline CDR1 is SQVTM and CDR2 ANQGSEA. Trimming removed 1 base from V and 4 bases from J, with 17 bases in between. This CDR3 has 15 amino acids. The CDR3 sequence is CSVEVYGGRGYEQYF. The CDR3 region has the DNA TGCAGCGTTGAAGTCTATGGCGGCCGTGGTTACGAGCAGTACTTC.

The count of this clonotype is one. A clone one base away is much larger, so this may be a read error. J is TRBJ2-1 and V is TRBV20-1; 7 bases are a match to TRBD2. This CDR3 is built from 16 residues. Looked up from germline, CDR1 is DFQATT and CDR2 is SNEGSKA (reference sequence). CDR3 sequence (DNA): TGCAGTGCTAGGCCCCGACTAGCAGGATTTTACAATGAGCACTTCTTC. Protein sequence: CSARPRLAGFYNEHFF.

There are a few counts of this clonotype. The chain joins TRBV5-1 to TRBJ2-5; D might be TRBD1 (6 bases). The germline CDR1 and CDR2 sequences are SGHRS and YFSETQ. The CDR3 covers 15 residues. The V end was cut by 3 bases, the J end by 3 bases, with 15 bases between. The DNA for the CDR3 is TGCGCCAGCAGCTCACGACCGGACAGCGAAGAGACCCAGTACTTC. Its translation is CASSSRPDSEETQYF.

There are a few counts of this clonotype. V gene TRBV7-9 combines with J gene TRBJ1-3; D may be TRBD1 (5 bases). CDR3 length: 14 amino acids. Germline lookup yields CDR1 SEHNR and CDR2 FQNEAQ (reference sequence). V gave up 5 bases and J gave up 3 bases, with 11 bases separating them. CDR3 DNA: TGTGCCAGCAGCCGAGTCAGGGATGGAAACACCATATATTTT. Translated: CASSRVRDGNTIYF.

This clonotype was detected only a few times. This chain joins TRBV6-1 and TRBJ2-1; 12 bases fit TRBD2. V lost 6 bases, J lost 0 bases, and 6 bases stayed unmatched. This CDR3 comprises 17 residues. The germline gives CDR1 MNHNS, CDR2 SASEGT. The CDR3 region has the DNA TGTGCCAGCAGCGGGACTAGCGGGTGGAGCTCCTACAATGAGCAGTTCTTC. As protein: CASSGTSGWSSYNEQFF.

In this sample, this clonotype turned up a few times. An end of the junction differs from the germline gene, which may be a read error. CDR3 DNA sequence: TGCAGTGCTAGACTAGCGGGAGTAGAGGCCCAGTACTTC. This gives the protein CSARLAGVEAQYF. The chain uses TRBV20-1 and TRBJ2-5; 10 bases agree with TRBD2. The CDR3 is made up of 13 amino acids. Per the germline V gene, CDR1 is DFQATT and CDR2 is SNEGSKA (reference sequence).

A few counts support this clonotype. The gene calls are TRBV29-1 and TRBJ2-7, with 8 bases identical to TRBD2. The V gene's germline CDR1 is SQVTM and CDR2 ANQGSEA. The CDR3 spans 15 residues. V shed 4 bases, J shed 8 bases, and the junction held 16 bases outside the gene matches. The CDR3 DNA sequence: TGCAGCGTTGGGGGTTCCGGGAGGGCCTTAGATCAGCAGTACTTC. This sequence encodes CSVGGSGRALDQQYF.

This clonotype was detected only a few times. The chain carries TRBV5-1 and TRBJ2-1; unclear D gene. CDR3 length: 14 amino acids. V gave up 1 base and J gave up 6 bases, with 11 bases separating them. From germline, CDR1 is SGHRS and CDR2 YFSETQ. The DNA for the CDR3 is TGCGCCAGCAGCTTGCTGGGGTTCGGCAATGAGCAGTTCTTC. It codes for CASSLLGFGNEQFF.

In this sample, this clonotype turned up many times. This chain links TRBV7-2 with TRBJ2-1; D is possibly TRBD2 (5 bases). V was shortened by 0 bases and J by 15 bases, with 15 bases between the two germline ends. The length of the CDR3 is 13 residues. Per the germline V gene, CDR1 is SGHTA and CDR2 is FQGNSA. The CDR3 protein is CASSLADVGGAFF. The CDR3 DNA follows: TGTGCCAGCAGCTTAGCGGACGTCGGAGGTGCGTTCTTC.

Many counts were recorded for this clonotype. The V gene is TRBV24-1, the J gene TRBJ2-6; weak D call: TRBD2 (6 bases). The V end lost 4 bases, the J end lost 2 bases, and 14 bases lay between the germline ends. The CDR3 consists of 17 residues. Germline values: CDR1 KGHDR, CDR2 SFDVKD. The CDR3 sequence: CATSDPRRGAGANVLTF. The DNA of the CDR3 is TGTGCCACCAGTGACCCTCGGCGGGGTGCTGGGGCCAACGTCCTGACTTTC.

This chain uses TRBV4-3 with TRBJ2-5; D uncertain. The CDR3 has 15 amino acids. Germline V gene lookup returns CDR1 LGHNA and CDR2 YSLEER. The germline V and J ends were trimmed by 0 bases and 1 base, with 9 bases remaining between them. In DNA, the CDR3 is TGCGCCAGCAGCCAAGAGGCTGCGGTCCAAGAGACCCAGTACTTC. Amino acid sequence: CASSQEAAVQETQYF.

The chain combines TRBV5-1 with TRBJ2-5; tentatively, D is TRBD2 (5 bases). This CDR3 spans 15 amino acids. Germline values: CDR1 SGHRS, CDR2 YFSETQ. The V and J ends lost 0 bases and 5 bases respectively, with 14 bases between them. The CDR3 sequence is CASSLEGQTGETQYF. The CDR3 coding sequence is TGCGCCAGCAGCTTGGAGGGCCAAACGGGGGAGACCCAGTACTTC.

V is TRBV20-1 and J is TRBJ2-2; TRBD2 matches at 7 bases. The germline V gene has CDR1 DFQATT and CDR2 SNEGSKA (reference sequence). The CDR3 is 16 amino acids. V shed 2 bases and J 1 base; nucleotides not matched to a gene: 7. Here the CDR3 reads CSARSPRERNTGELFF. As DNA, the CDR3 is TGCAGTGCTAGATCCCCGCGGGAGCGGAACACCGGGGAGCTGTTTTTT.

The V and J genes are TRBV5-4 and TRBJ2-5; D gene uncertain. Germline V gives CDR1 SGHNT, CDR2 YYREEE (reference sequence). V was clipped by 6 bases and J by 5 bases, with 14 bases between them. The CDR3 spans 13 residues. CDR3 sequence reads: CASNSGQQETQYF. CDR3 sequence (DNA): TGTGCCAGCAACTCAGGCCAGCAGGAGACCCAGTACTTC.

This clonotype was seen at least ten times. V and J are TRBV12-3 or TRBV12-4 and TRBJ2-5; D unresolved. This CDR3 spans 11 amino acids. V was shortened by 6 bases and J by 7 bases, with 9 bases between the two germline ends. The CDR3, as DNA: TGTGCCAGCAGCCCGGACGGGACCCAGTACTTC. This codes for CASSPDGTQYF.

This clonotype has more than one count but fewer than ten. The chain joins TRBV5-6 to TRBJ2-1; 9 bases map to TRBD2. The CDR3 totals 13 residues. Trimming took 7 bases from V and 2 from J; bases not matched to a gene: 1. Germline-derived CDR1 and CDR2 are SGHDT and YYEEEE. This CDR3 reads CASRGRAYNEQFF. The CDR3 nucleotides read TGTGCCAGCCGCGGGAGGGCCTACAATGAGCAGTTCTTC. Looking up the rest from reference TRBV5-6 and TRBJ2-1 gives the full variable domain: DAGVTQSPTHLIKTRGQQVTLRCSPKSGHDTVSWYQQALGQGPQFIFQYYEEEERQRGNFPDRFSGHQFPNYSSELNVNALLLGDSALYLCASRGRAYNEQFFGPGTRLTVL.